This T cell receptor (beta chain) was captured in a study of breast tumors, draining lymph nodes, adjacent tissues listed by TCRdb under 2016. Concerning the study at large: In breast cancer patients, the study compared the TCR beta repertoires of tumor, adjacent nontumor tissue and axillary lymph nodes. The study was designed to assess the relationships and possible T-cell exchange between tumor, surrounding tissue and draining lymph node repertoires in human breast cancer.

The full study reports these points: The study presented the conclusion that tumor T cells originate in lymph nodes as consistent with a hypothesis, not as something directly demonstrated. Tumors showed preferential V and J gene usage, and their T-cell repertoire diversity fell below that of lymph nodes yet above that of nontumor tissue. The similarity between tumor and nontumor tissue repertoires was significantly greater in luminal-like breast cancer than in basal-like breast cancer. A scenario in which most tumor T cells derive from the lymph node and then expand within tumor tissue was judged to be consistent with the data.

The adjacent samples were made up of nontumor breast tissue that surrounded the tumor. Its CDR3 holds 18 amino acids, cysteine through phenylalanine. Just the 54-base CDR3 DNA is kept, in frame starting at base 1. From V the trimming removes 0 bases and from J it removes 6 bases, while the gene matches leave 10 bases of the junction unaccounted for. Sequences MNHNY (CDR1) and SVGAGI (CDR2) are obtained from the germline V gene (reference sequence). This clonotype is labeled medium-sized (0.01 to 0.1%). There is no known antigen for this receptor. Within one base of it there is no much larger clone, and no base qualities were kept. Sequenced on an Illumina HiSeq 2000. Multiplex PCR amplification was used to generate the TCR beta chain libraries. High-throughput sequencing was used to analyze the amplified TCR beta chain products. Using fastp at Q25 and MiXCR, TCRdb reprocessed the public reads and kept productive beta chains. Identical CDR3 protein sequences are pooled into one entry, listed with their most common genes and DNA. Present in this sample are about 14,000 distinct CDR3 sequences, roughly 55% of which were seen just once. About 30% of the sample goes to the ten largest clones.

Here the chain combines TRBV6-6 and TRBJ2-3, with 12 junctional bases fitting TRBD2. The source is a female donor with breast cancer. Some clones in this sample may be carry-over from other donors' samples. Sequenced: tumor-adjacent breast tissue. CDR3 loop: CASSYSNLAGGLGDTQYF. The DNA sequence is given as TGTGCCAGCAGTTACTCGAACCTAGCGGGAGGGCTGGGGGATACGCAGTATTTT.